One and the same sample provided the 9 T cell receptor beta chains below, sequenced in a study of tumor and adjacent non-tumor tissue in lung cancer. RNA was extracted from bulk tissue without any cell sorting. The library came from three nested PCR rounds adapted from ARM-PCR protocols. TCRdb used MiXCR to reprocess the multiplex PCR reads, holding one entry per CDR3 protein. This repertoire shows about 120,000 distinct CDR3 sequences, 66% found once; its top ten account for roughly 13%. The sequencing sample was made of lung tumor tissue. Source of these receptors: a man in his thirties or forties with non-small cell lung cancer.

The chain uses TRBV29-1 and TRBJ1-1; maybe TRBD1 (5 bases). Germline V gene sequence: CDR1 SQVTM, CDR2 ANQGSEA. The CDR3 sequence is 12 residues long. CDR3 DNA: TGCAGTTTCGCATGGCAGGGCATTGAAGCTTTCTTT. It specifies CSFAWQGIEAFF.

Ten or more counts support this clonotype. CDR3: CSARGGYQETQYF. In DNA form, the CDR3 reads TGCAGTGCTAGGGGAGGGTACCAAGAGACCCAGTACTTC. The chain joins TRBV20-1 to TRBJ2-5; TRBD2 matches at 7 bases. The CDR3 loop spans 13 amino acids. J was trimmed by 0 bases and V by 3 bases; bases with no gene match: 1. Germline V CDR1 and CDR2: DFQATT, SNEGSKA (reference sequence).

For this clonotype: An end of the junction does not agree with germline; a read error may underlie this. V gene TRBV5-5 combines with J gene TRBJ2-2; TRBD1 agrees at 10 bases. Per germline, CDR1 SGHKS and CDR2 YYEKEE (reference sequence). This CDR3 has 15 amino acids. This CDR3 reads CASNLDGTGAGELFF. The CDR3 region has the DNA TGTGCCAGCAACTTGGACGGGACAGGGGCTGGAGAGCTGTTTTTT.

In the case of this clonotype: This is likely a read error, given that the CDR3 carries no conserved phenylalanine or tryptophan at its end. The gene calls are TRBV10-3 and TRBJ1-6, with D hard to call. Germline V gene sequence: CDR1 ENHRY, CDR2 SYGVKD. The CDR3 consists of 15 residues. The ends were cut back, 4 bases at V and 3 bases at J, with 10 bases in the middle. CDR3 region: CAISVTTDYNSPLHI. CDR3 coding DNA: TGTGCCATCAGTGTTACTACAGACTATAATTCACCCCTCCACATT.

In the case of this clonotype: No conserved phenylalanine or tryptophan ends this CDR3, so it is likely a read error. This rearrangement joins TRBV11-3 to TRBJ2-1; weak D call: TRBD2 (5 bases). This CDR3 is 13 amino acids long. CDR1 is SGHNT and CDR2 is YENEEA in the germline V gene. The CDR3 region is CASSRRRNNEQFI. CDR3 bases: TGTGCTAGCAGCAGGAGGAGAAACAATGAGCAGTTCATC.

The CDR3 nucleotides are TGTGCCAGCAGCATATTCCGGGACAGGAAGACTGAAGCTTTCTTT. This encodes CASSIFRDRKTEAFF. This chain uses TRBV11-1 with TRBJ1-1; the match to TRBD1 covers 8 bases. Trimming cost V 5 bases and J 5 bases; bases outside gene matches: 10. CDR1 and CDR2 (germline): SGHAT, FQDESV (reference sequence). CDR3 length: 15 amino acids.

In the case of this clonotype: The junction departs from germline at one end; a sequencing error may be responsible. The gene calls are TRBV29-1 and TRBJ2-7; 7 bases fit TRBD2. This CDR3 has 13 residues. CDR1 and CDR2 from the germline V gene are SQVTM and ANQGSEA. This CDR3 is CSSIGREKNEQYF. CDR3 bases: TGCAGCTCCATAGGGCGGGAGAAGAACGAACAGTACTTC.

Regarding this clonotype: At one end the junction does not follow the germline gene, possibly because of a read error. The chain is built from TRBV29-1 and TRBJ1-1; weak D call: TRBD1 (6 bases). The CDR3 is 16 amino acids. CDR1 and CDR2 from the germline V gene are SQVTM and ANQGSEA. In nucleotides, the CDR3 is TGCAGCGCTGGGGGACATGGAGGCAGAATGAACACTGAGGCTTTCTTT. Translation: CSAGGHGGRMNTEAFF.

This chain joins TRBV12-3 or TRBV12-4 and TRBJ2-2; 8 bases match TRBD1. The CDR3 is 17 amino acids. The ends lost 6 bases at V and 1 base at J; junction bases unmatched: 10. The CDR3 region has the DNA TGTGCCAGCAGCCGCTGGACAGGGACACAGAACACCGGGGAGCTGTTTTTT. Residues: CASSRWTGTQNTGELFF.